The clone carrying this TCR beta chain was seen repeatedly, ten times or more. What it binds is not known. Unique molecular identifiers featured in how the TCRbeta library was prepared. One entry per CDR3 protein results from TCRdb running MiXCR on the PCR reads. The data hold over 150,000 distinct CDR3 sequences, with 11% observed a single time. The data were taken from a study of T-cell reconstitution after alpha-beta-depleted transplantation in children. Whole-study results and caveats: Approximately two months post-transplant, alpha-beta T cells reportedly originated from several hundred expanded graft clones. The authors attributed T-cell counts and diversity one year after transplant mostly to newly produced T cells.

V was clipped by 5 bases and J by 5 bases, with 15 bases between them. In germline, CDR1 is SEHNR, CDR2 FQNEAQ (reference sequence). This CDR3 has 15 amino acids. The rearrangement joins TRBV7-9 to TRBJ1-4; D is perhaps TRBD1 (5 bases). This specimen was PBMCs, taken before TCRalphabeta/CD19-depleted stem cell transplant. This clonotype was obtained from a boy between 2 and 10 years old with acute myeloid leukemia, due to receive a stem cell transplant. DNA of the CDR3: TGTGCCAGCAGCGGGTACAGGACTAGAAATGAAAAACTGTTTTTT. This codes for CASSGYRTRNEKLFF.